This entry lists 10 T cell receptor beta chains sequenced from one sample in a study of blood T cell repertoires in COVID-19. The data were produced by immunoSEQ multiplex PCR, yet TCRdb's version contains in-frame clones alone and is incomplete. The sample includes under 300,000 clones, roughly 85% seen only once; the top ten take around 3.4%. Material for sequencing was peripheral blood. These receptor sequences come from a young woman with acute or convalescent COVID-19.

The chain uses TRBV7-3 and TRBJ2-1, with TRBD1 matching 10 bases. The CDR3 length is 15 residues. V lost 5 bases, J lost 10 bases, and 11 bases stayed unmatched. In germline, CDR1 is SGHTA, CDR2 FQGTGA. CDR3 residues: CASSAATGGFGEQFF. The CDR3 DNA follows: TGTGCCAGCAGCGCGGCGACAGGGGGCTTTGGGGAGCAGTTCTTC.

The chain employs TRBV2 and TRBJ1-1; D gene ambiguous. The germline gives CDR1 SNHLY, CDR2 FYNNEI. Between the trimmed V and J ends, which lost 8 bases and 4 bases, there was a span of 11 bases. The CDR3 has 12 residues. CDR3 residues: CASGWASTEAFF. The CDR3, as DNA: TGTGCCAGCGGTTGGGCCTCCACTGAAGCTTTCTTT.

This chain joins TRBV5-1 and TRBJ2-1, with 8 bases matching TRBD1. This CDR3 is built from 14 residues. Looked up from germline, CDR1 is SGHRS and CDR2 is YFSETQ. V dropped 2 bases and J dropped 8; count of bases not matched to a gene: 6. The CDR3 is CASSFRTGLDEQFF. The DNA of the CDR3 is TGCGCCAGCAGCTTCCGGACAGGGTTGGATGAGCAGTTCTTC.

The V and J genes are TRBV28 and TRBJ1-2, with TRBD1 matching 9 bases. Germline V gene sequence: CDR1 MDHEN, CDR2 SYDVKM. Unmatched junction bases numbered 7, after V lost 8 bases and J lost 3 bases. This CDR3 region has 14 residues. The CDR3 region has the DNA TGTGCCAGCGGCCAACAGGGGGCTGACTATGGCTACACCTTC. Its translation: CASGQQGADYGYTF.

The chain recombines TRBV11-2 with TRBJ2-7; 9 bases align to TRBD2. V lost 5 bases and J lost 3; bases outside the gene matches: 8. Germline V gene sequence: CDR1 SGHAT, CDR2 FQNNGV. CDR3 length: 15 residues. As DNA, the CDR3 is TGTGCCAGCAGCGCCCCCGGGACTAGCTTCTACGAGCAGTACTTC. This translates into CASSAPGTSFYEQYF.

This rearrangement joins TRBV5-4 to TRBJ2-7; D is unclear. With 3 bases removed from V and 6 bases from J, the gap between germline ends came to 7 bases. CDR1 and CDR2 (germline): SGHNT, YYREEE (reference sequence). This CDR3 is 11 amino acids long. The CDR3 region is CASSSLREQYF. The CDR3 DNA reads TGTGCCAGCAGCTCTCTACGCGAGCAGTACTTC. The full variable domain, completed using reference TRBV5-4 and TRBJ2-7, is ETGVTQSPTHLIKTRGQQVTLRCSSQSGHNTVSWYQQALGQGPQFIFQYYREEENGRGNFPPRFSGLQFPNYSSELNVNALELDDSALYLCASSSLREQYFGPGTRLTVT.

This clone was found once. This chain connects TRBV18 to TRBJ2-3, with D possibly TRBD1 on 6 matching bases. Germline CDR1 KGHSH, CDR2 LQKENI. V lost 0 bases and J lost 4, with 11 bases in between. The CDR3 length is 15 residues. CDR3 nucleotides: TGTGCCAGCTCACCACCGCAGGGGTGGGCAGATACGCAGTATTTT. Protein: CASSPPQGWADTQYF.

The chain is built from TRBV5-1 and TRBJ2-2; 9 bases are a match to TRBD2. The germline gives CDR1 SGHRS, CDR2 YFSETQ. V was clipped by 1 base and J by 5 bases; unmatched bases: 6. CDR3 length: 16 residues. The CDR3 spells CASSLRAGGRTGELFF. Here the CDR3 DNA reads TGCGCCAGCAGCTTGAGAGCGGGAGGACGGACCGGGGAGCTGTTTTTT. The complete variable domain, with remaining parts taken from reference TRBV5-1 and TRBJ2-2, reads KAGVTQTPRYLIKTRGQQVTLSCSPISGHRSVSWYQQTPGQGLQFLFEYFSETQRNKGNFPGRFSGRQFSNSRSEMNVSTLELGDSALYLCASSLRAGGRTGELFFGEGSRLTVL.

J is TRBJ2-7 and V is TRBV18, with TRBD1 identical over 7 bases. The CDR3 is made up of 15 amino acids. Losses at the gene ends were 3 bases for V and 0 bases for J; bases not matched to a gene: 5. Germline V gene data show CDR1 as KGHSH and CDR2 as LQKENI. The CDR3 DNA follows: TGTGCCAGCTCACCGCCGGGACAGTTCTCCTACGAGCAGTACTTC. The encoded protein is CASSPPGQFSYEQYF.

This clone was observed a few times. The chain employs TRBV24-1 and TRBJ2-1; 9 nucleotides line up with TRBD1. V trimming: 3 bases; J trimming: 5 bases; junction bases outside the gene matches: 10. This CDR3 has 17 amino acids. Germline V gene lookup returns CDR1 KGHDR and CDR2 SFDVKD. In DNA form, the CDR3 reads TGTGCCACCAGTGATCACCGCCACAGGGGGCCGAACAATGAGCAGTTCTTC. Its translation is CATSDHRHRGPNNEQFF.